The rows below give T cell receptor beta chains drawn from one sample of a study of blood T cell repertoires in COVID-19. The table came from immunoSEQ multiplex PCR; TCRdb's copy has only in-frame clones and leaves some out. The table includes 200,000 to 250,000 clones, around 80% detected once. The sequenced sample was peripheral blood. These receptors came from an elderly woman with active or convalescent COVID-19. The CDR3 runs from the conserved cysteine through the conserved F or W. A D gene is named only where the DNA matches it firmly. For some rows the clone size is stated as once, few or many, or as a class when expanded; others skip it.

j_call: TRBJ2-7
d_call: TRBD2
clone_size: -
v_call: TRBV4-2
cdr3_aa: CASRNPGTSDYEQYF
cdr3_nt: TGTGCCAGCAGGAACCCCGGGACTAGCGACTACGAGCAGTACTTC

j_call: TRBJ1-2
d_call: TRBD1
clone_size: -
v_call: TRBV4-3
cdr3_aa: CASSQGQGDLNGYTF
cdr3_nt: TGCGCCAGCAGCCAAGGACAGGGAGACTTAAATGGCTACACCTTC

j_call: TRBJ2-3
d_call: -
clone_size: -
v_call: TRBV5-4
cdr3_aa: CASSLDQQADTQYF
cdr3_nt: TGTGCCAGCAGCTTGGATCAGCAGGCAGATACGCAGTATTTT

j_call: TRBJ1-5
d_call: -
clone_size: few
v_call: TRBV4-3
cdr3_aa: CASSQQVTSNQPQHF
cdr3_nt: TGCGCCAGCAGCCAACAGGTTACGAGCAATCAGCCCCAGCATTTT

j_call: TRBJ1-1
d_call: TRBD1
clone_size: -
v_call: TRBV5-1
cdr3_aa: CASSTRDRTNTEAFF
cdr3_nt: TGCGCCAGCAGCACCCGGGACAGGACAAACACTGAAGCTTTCTTT

j_call: TRBJ2-5
d_call: -
clone_size: -
v_call: TRBV20-1
cdr3_aa: CSASLIGRETQYF
cdr3_nt: TGCAGTGCTAGTCTCATCGGGAGAGAGACCCAGTACTTC

j_call: TRBJ2-3
d_call: -
clone_size: -
v_call: TRBV11-3
cdr3_aa: CASSSYQADTQYF
cdr3_nt: TGTGCCAGCAGCTCCTACCAGGCAGATACGCAGTATTTT

j_call: TRBJ1-2
d_call: -
clone_size: -
v_call: TRBV6-6
cdr3_aa: CASSRDKGSNYGYTF
cdr3_nt: TGTGCCAGTAGCCGGGACAAGGGATCCAACTATGGCTACACCTTC

j_call: TRBJ1-6
d_call: TRBD1
clone_size: -
v_call: TRBV7-8
cdr3_aa: CASSLSMGQGASYNSPLHF
cdr3_nt: TGTGCCAGCAGCTTATCGATGGGTCAGGGGGCATCCTATAATTCACCCCTCCACTTT

j_call: TRBJ1-6
d_call: -
clone_size: -
v_call: TRBV5-1
cdr3_aa: CASTLTGWDSPLHF
cdr3_nt: TGCGCCAGCACCCTTACAGGGTGGGATTCACCCCTCCACTTT

j_call: TRBJ2-1
d_call: -
clone_size: -
v_call: TRBV2
cdr3_aa: CASIDFPGSARDEQFF
cdr3_nt: TGTGCCAGCATAGATTTCCCGGGGTCGGCTAGGGATGAGCAGTTCTTC

j_call: TRBJ2-7
d_call: -
clone_size: -
v_call: TRBV29-1
cdr3_aa: CSVARRLETYEQYF
cdr3_nt: TGCAGCGTTGCCAGACGGCTAGAGACCTACGAGCAGTACTTC

j_call: TRBJ2-7
d_call: -
clone_size: -
v_call: TRBV6-7
cdr3_aa: CASTPRNREIYEQYF
cdr3_nt: TGTGCCAGCACCCCTAGGAATCGGGAGATATACGAGCAGTACTTC

j_call: TRBJ2-2
d_call: -
clone_size: once
v_call: TRBV19
cdr3_aa: CASSMGAGVGTGELFF
cdr3_nt: TGTGCCAGTAGTATGGGGGCGGGAGTAGGCACCGGGGAGCTGTTTTTT

j_call: TRBJ1-2
d_call: TRBD1
clone_size: -
v_call: TRBV24-1
cdr3_aa: CATSDSGTGNAGYTF
cdr3_nt: TGTGCCACCAGTGATTCCGGGACAGGGAATGCAGGCTACACCTTC

j_call: TRBJ2-7
d_call: TRBD1
clone_size: -
v_call: TRBV12-3/TRBV12-4
cdr3_aa: CASSDRGPHEQYF
cdr3_nt: TGTGCCAGCAGTGACAGGGGGCCCCACGAGCAGTACTTC

j_call: TRBJ2-2
d_call: TRBD2
clone_size: -
v_call: TRBV7-2
cdr3_aa: CASSLEKTSGRGKTGELFF
cdr3_nt: TGTGCCAGCAGCTTAGAAAAGACTAGCGGGAGGGGGAAAACCGGGGAGCTGTTTTTT

j_call: TRBJ2-7
d_call: -
clone_size: few
v_call: TRBV11-3
cdr3_aa: CASSSQYEQYF
cdr3_nt: TGTGCCAGCAGCTCCCAGTACGAGCAGTACTTC

j_call: TRBJ2-5
d_call: -
clone_size: once
v_call: TRBV11-2
cdr3_aa: CASSPLPGSQETQYF
cdr3_nt: TGTGCCAGCAGCCCCCTTCCGGGATCCCAAGAGACCCAGTACTTC

j_call: TRBJ2-3
d_call: -
clone_size: few
v_call: TRBV5-4
cdr3_aa: CASSVGPQGDTQYF
cdr3_nt: TGTGCCAGCAGCGTAGGACCGCAGGGAGATACGCAGTATTTT

j_call: TRBJ2-3
d_call: -
clone_size: -
v_call: TRBV5-5
cdr3_aa: CASSLRLEGGTDTQYF
cdr3_nt: TGTGCCAGCAGCTTACGACTAGAAGGGGGCACAGATACGCAGTATTTT

j_call: TRBJ2-5
d_call: TRBD2
clone_size: -
v_call: TRBV7-2
cdr3_aa: CASSLSLAQETQYF
cdr3_nt: TGTGCCAGCAGCTTATCACTAGCGCAAGAGACCCAGTACTTC

j_call: TRBJ2-7
d_call: -
clone_size: -
v_call: TRBV7-2
cdr3_aa: CASSLAPWSSYEQYF
cdr3_nt: TGTGCCAGCAGCCTGGCCCCCTGGAGCTCCTACGAGCAGTACTTC

j_call: TRBJ1-1
d_call: TRBD1
clone_size: few
v_call: TRBV18
cdr3_aa: CASSPGQDTEAFF
cdr3_nt: TGTGCCAGCTCACCGGGACAGGACACTGAAGCTTTCTTT

j_call: TRBJ1-6
d_call: -
clone_size: -
v_call: TRBV30
cdr3_aa: CAWGKGGTKNSPLHF
cdr3_nt: TGTGCCTGGGGCAAAGGTGGGACAAAGAATTCACCCCTCCACTTT

j_call: TRBJ1-5
d_call: TRBD1
clone_size: -
v_call: TRBV19
cdr3_aa: CASSSGTGLVPQHF
cdr3_nt: TGTGCCAGTAGTTCCGGGACAGGGCTAGTGCCCCAGCATTTT

j_call: TRBJ1-4
d_call: TRBD1
clone_size: few
v_call: TRBV6-5
cdr3_aa: CASSITGGASEKLFF
cdr3_nt: TGTGCCAGCAGTATAACAGGGGGCGCGTCTGAAAAACTGTTTTTT

j_call: TRBJ2-2
d_call: -
clone_size: -
v_call: TRBV4-3
cdr3_aa: CASSQDRGINTGELFF
cdr3_nt: TGCGCCAGCAGCCAAGATCGAGGGATTAACACCGGGGAGCTGTTTTTT

j_call: TRBJ2-2
d_call: -
clone_size: -
v_call: TRBV2
cdr3_aa: CATRGQINTGELFF
cdr3_nt: TGTGCCACCAGAGGACAGATCAACACCGGGGAGCTGTTTTTT

j_call: TRBJ2-3
d_call: TRBD2
clone_size: -
v_call: TRBV11-2
cdr3_aa: CASRRPGLALQTDTQYF
cdr3_nt: TGTGCCAGCAGACGACCGGGACTAGCGTTACAAACAGATACGCAGTATTTT

j_call: TRBJ1-5
d_call: TRBD1
clone_size: -
v_call: TRBV23-1
cdr3_aa: CASSQSGQGAFSNQPQHF
cdr3_nt: TGCGCCAGCAGTCAATCGGGACAGGGGGCTTTCAGCAATCAGCCCCAGCATTTT

j_call: TRBJ1-5
d_call: -
clone_size: -
v_call: TRBV5-1
cdr3_aa: CASSLNGGRPQHF
cdr3_nt: TGCGCCAGCAGCTTGAACGGCGGCCGGCCCCAGCATTTT

j_call: TRBJ1-1
d_call: -
clone_size: once
v_call: TRBV27
cdr3_aa: CARVDSPNTEAFF
cdr3_nt: TGTGCCAGGGTGGACAGCCCGAACACTGAAGCTTTCTTT

j_call: TRBJ2-1
d_call: -
clone_size: -
v_call: TRBV9
cdr3_aa: CASSASGSYNEQFF
cdr3_nt: TGTGCCAGCAGCGCTTCGGGGTCCTACAATGAGCAGTTCTTC

j_call: TRBJ2-2
d_call: -
clone_size: -
v_call: TRBV2
cdr3_aa: CASSEYSAGELFF
cdr3_nt: TGTGCCAGCAGTGAGTACTCCGCCGGGGAGCTGTTTTTT

j_call: TRBJ1-2
d_call: TRBD1
clone_size: once
v_call: TRBV15
cdr3_aa: CATSGGQGIGYTF
cdr3_nt: TGTGCCACCAGCGGGGGACAGGGGATTGGCTACACCTTC

j_call: TRBJ1-1
d_call: TRBD1
clone_size: -
v_call: TRBV5-4
cdr3_aa: CASSLGSKGARSDTEAFF
cdr3_nt: TGTGCCAGCAGCTTGGGGTCCAAGGGGGCCCGTTCGGACACTGAAGCTTTCTTT

j_call: TRBJ2-2
d_call: -
clone_size: once
v_call: TRBV2
cdr3_aa: CASSVLGGELFF
cdr3_nt: TGTGCCAGCAGTGTGCTAGGCGGGGAGCTGTTTTTT

j_call: TRBJ2-1
d_call: TRBD2
clone_size: once
v_call: TRBV7-2
cdr3_aa: CASSQTSGRANEQFF
cdr3_nt: TGTGCCAGCAGCCAAACTAGCGGGAGGGCCAATGAGCAGTTCTTC

j_call: TRBJ2-5
d_call: -
clone_size: once
v_call: TRBV6-5
cdr3_aa: CASSSPGGETQYF
cdr3_nt: TGTGCCAGCAGCAGTCCCGGGGGAGAGACCCAGTACTTC

j_call: TRBJ1-5
d_call: -
clone_size: -
v_call: TRBV5-1
cdr3_aa: CASSLGTEFHQPQHF
cdr3_nt: TGCGCCAGCAGCTTGGGGACAGAGTTTCATCAGCCCCAGCATTTT

j_call: TRBJ1-1
d_call: -
clone_size: -
v_call: TRBV4-2
cdr3_aa: CASSPRWGGTEAFF
cdr3_nt: TGTGCCAGCAGCCCGCGTTGGGGGGGCACTGAAGCTTTCTTT

j_call: TRBJ1-1
d_call: TRBD1
clone_size: -
v_call: TRBV6-5
cdr3_aa: CASMGTGGTEAFF
cdr3_nt: TGTGCCAGCATGGGGACAGGGGGCACTGAAGCTTTCTTT

j_call: TRBJ1-4
d_call: -
clone_size: -
v_call: TRBV5-1
cdr3_aa: CASSLTGFGEKLFF
cdr3_nt: TGCGCCAGCAGCTTAACAGGGTTTGGCGAAAAACTGTTTTTT

j_call: TRBJ2-6
d_call: TRBD1
clone_size: -
v_call: TRBV11-3
cdr3_aa: CASSSLLGQGGGANVLTF
cdr3_nt: TGTGCCAGCAGCTCACTCCTAGGACAGGGAGGAGGGGCCAACGTCCTGACTTTC

j_call: TRBJ2-3
d_call: -
clone_size: -
v_call: TRBV18
cdr3_aa: CASSPGGGRSTDTQYF
cdr3_nt: TGTGCCAGCTCACCAGGGGGCGGCAGAAGCACAGATACGCAGTATTTT

j_call: TRBJ1-5
d_call: -
clone_size: -
v_call: TRBV7-3
cdr3_aa: CAKNREEPQHF
cdr3_nt: TGTGCGAAAAACAGGGAAGAGCCCCAGCATTTT

j_call: TRBJ2-7
d_call: -
clone_size: -
v_call: TRBV21-1
cdr3_aa: CASSRTGVVYEQYF
cdr3_nt: TGTGCCAGCAGCAGGACAGGGGTGGTCTACGAGCAGTACTTC

j_call: TRBJ2-5
d_call: -
clone_size: -
v_call: TRBV5-6
cdr3_aa: CASSPLDASLETQYF
cdr3_nt: TGTGCCAGCAGCCCACTAGATGCGTCGTTGGAGACCCAGTACTTC

j_call: TRBJ2-7
d_call: -
clone_size: few
v_call: TRBV20-1
cdr3_aa: CSVAAEYEQYF
cdr3_nt: TGCAGTGTGGCGGCGGAATACGAGCAGTACTTC

j_call: TRBJ2-1
d_call: TRBD2
clone_size: -
v_call: TRBV6-5
cdr3_aa: CATRGVYNEQFF
cdr3_nt: TGTGCCACCCGGGGGGTTTACAATGAGCAGTTCTTC

j_call: TRBJ2-1
d_call: -
clone_size: -
v_call: TRBV12-3/TRBV12-4
cdr3_aa: CASSLRVNNEQFF
cdr3_nt: TGTGCCAGCAGTTTGAGGGTAAACAATGAGCAGTTCTTC

j_call: TRBJ1-5
d_call: TRBD1
clone_size: -
v_call: TRBV19
cdr3_aa: CASSKGGRYQPQHF
cdr3_nt: TGTGCCAGTAGTAAAGGGGGCAGGTATCAGCCCCAGCATTTT

j_call: TRBJ2-5
d_call: TRBD2
clone_size: -
v_call: TRBV25-1
cdr3_aa: CASSEGRLAGGKETQYF
cdr3_nt: TGTGCCAGCAGTGAAGGAAGACTAGCGGGAGGGAAAGAGACCCAGTACTTC

j_call: TRBJ2-2
d_call: TRBD2
clone_size: few
v_call: TRBV7-2
cdr3_aa: CASSLVGTSGRALTGELFF
cdr3_nt: TGTGCCAGCAGCTTAGTGGGGACTAGCGGGAGGGCCCTCACCGGGGAGCTGTTTTTT